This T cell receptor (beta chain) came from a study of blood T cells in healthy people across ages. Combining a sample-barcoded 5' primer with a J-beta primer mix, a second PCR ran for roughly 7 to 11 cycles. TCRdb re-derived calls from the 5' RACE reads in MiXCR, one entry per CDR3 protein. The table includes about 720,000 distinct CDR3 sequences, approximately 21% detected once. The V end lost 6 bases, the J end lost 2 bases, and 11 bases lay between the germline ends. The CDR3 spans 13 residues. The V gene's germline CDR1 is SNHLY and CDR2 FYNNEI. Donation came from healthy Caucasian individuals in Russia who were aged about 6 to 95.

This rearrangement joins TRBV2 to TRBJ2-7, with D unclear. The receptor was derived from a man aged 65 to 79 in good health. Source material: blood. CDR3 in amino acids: CASRTIATYEQYF. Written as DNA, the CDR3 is TGTGCCAGCAGGACGATTGCCACCTACGAGCAGTACTTC.